One T cell receptor beta chain is described in this entry. What it recognizes is unknown. The data are from a study of identical twins. Study-level findings and limits: Abundant beta clonotypes from cord blood had fewer insertions, unlike memory repertoires, which showed none. The models gave estimates that fell short of the out-of-frame TCR alpha sharing seen in monozygotic twins.

The cDNA had a unique molecular identifier and a template-switch universal primer site. TCRdb reprocessed the 5' RACE reads via MiXCR and lists one record per CDR3 protein. Of 700,000 or so distinct CDR3 sequences in the sample, over 8.5% were seen once. CDR1 and CDR2 from the germline V gene are SGHTA and FQGNSA. V lost 5 bases, J lost 7 bases, and 6 bases stayed unmatched. The CDR3 extends over 13 amino acids. The same specimen was also included in a second study, on yellow fever vaccine responses in identical twins.

The receptor was derived from a woman in her late teens or twenties in good health. The chain couples TRBV7-2 to TRBJ2-5; 8 bases agree with TRBD1. Sequencing was carried out using PBMCs. The CDR3 loop reads CASSAKGQGTQYF. The DNA for the CDR3 is TGTGCCAGCAGCGCGAAAGGACAGGGGACCCAGTACTTC.